This T cell receptor (beta chain) appears in the sequencing data of a study of blood T cell repertoires in COVID-19. Study information: Collection of acute and convalescent COVID-19 samples took place in the United States, Italy and Spain. From T cells, B-cell-depleted T cells, or PBMCs came the material, which was cDNA or gDNA.

This CDR3 comprises 13 residues. Germline V lookup: CDR1 MNHEY, CDR2 SMNVEV (reference sequence). V shed 5 bases and J shed 4 bases, with 11 bases lying between them. This clone was recorded only once. The assay was immunoSEQ multiplex PCR, and TCRdb's table has in-frame clones only and misses some. Of 100,000 to 110,000 clones in the sample, more than 65% were seen once. This rearrangement joins TRBV27 to TRBJ1-1; D not certain. The TCR comes from a man in his 70s with active or convalescent COVID-19. Sequenced sample: peripheral blood. The CDR3 DNA follows: TGTGCCAGCAGTATCTCAACACGCACTGAAGCTTTCTTT. It specifies CASSISTRTEAFF.